The present T cell receptor (beta chain) was sequenced within a study of cytotoxic CD8 clonotypes in ibrutinib-treated CLL. Whole-study context: On average, each sample had 255,043 productive templates and tens of thousands of productive rearrangements.

As to this clone: Its antigen remains unknown.

Sequencing used immunoSEQ multiplex PCR; TCRdb keeps in-frame clones, though not all of them. The sample has approximately 300,000 clones; about 80% are singletons. The CDR3 totals 15 residues. Unmatched junction bases numbered 10, after V lost 5 bases and J lost 3 bases. Germline V gives CDR1 MNHNS, CDR2 SASEGT. Broader study findings: A rise in clonality was seen at ibrutinib response, and a fall back toward baseline was seen at progression.

Source: PBMCs, taken before ibrutinib treatment. This receptor was identified in a human donor with chronic lymphocytic leukemia. The rearrangement uses TRBV6-1 and TRBJ2-7, with 7 bases identical to TRBD1. CDR3 amino acids: CASSRYRQGIYEQYF. The CDR3 DNA sequence: TGTGCCAGCAGTAGATACCGACAGGGTATCTACGAGCAGTACTTC.